Listed here is a single TCR beta chain. Germline V gene sequence: CDR1 SGHDT, CDR2 YYEEEE. The V segment lost 1 base and the J segment 12 bases; nucleotides outside the gene matches: 9. This CDR3 has 16 amino acids. TCRdb's table, derived via immunoSEQ multiplex PCR, lists solely in-frame clones and lacks some. The sample holds around 56,000 clones, more than 60% seen once. This sample is part of a study of blood T cell repertoires in COVID-19. The sample was peripheral blood. This chain links TRBV5-6 with TRBJ2-1; 14 bases match TRBD2. The sequence was obtained from a woman aged 50 to 60 with active or convalescent COVID-19. The CDR3 DNA sequence: TGTGCCAGCAGCTTGTTGGTGGGACTAGCGGGAGCGGTGCAGTTCTTC. Translated: CASSLLVGLAGAVQFF. Filled out from reference TRBV5-6 and TRBJ2-1, the complete variable domain reads DAGVTQSPTHLIKTRGQQVTLRCSPKSGHDTVSWYQQALGQGPQFIFQYYEEEERQRGNFPDRFSGHQFPNYSSELNVNALLLGDSALYLCASSLLVGLAGAVQFFGPGTRLTVL.